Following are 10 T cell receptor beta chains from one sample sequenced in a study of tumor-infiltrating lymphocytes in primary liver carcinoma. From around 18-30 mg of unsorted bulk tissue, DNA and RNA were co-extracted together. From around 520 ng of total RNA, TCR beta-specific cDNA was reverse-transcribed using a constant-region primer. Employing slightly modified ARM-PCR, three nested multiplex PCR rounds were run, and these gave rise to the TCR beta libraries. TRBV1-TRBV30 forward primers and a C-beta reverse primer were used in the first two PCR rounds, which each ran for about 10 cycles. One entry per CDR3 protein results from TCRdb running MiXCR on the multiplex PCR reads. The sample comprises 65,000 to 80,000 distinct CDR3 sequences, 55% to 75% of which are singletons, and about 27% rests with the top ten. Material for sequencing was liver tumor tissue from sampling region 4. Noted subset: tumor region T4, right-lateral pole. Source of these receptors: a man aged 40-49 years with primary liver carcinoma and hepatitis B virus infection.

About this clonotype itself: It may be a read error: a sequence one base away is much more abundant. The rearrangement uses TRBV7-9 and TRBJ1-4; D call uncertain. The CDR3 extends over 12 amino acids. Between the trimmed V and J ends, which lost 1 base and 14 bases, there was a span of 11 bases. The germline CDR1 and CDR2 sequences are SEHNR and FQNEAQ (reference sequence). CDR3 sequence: CASSLDRGNLFF. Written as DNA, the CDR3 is TGTGCCAGCAGCTTAGATCGAGGAAACCTGTTTTTT.

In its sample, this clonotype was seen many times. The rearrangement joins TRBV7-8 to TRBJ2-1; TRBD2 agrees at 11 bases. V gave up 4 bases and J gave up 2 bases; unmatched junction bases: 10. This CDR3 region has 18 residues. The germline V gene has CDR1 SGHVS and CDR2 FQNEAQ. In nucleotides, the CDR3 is TGTGCCAGCAGCTCCGCCATAACTAGCGGGAGAACCTACAATGAGCAGTTCTTC. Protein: CASSSAITSGRTYNEQFF.

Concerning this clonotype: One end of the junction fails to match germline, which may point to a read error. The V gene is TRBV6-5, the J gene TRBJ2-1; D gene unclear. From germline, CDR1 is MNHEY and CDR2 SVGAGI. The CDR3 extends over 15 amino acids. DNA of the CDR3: TGTGCCAGCAGGGAATACATGAGCCCCTACAATGAGCAGCTCTTC. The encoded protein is CASREYMSPYNEQLF.

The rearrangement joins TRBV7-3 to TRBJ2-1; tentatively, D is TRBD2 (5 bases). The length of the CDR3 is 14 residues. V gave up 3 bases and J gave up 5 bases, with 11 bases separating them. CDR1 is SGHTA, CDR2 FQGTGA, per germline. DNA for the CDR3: TGTGCCAGCAGCTTGGAAGCGGCGAACAATGAGCAGTTCTTC. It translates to CASSLEAANNEQFF.

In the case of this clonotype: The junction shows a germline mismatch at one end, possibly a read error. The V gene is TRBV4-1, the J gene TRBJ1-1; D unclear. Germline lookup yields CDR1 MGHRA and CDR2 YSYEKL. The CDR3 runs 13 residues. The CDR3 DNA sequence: TGCGCCGGCAGCCACCTCTCGGGGACTGAAGCTTTCTTT. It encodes CAGSHLSGTEAFF.

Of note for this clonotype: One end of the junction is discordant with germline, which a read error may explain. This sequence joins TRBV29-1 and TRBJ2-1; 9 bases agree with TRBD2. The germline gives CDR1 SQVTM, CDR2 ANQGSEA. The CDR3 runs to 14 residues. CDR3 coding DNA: TGCAGCGGAGATGGCGGGAGGGTCCTCAATGAGCAGTCCTTC. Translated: CSGDGGRVLNEQSF.

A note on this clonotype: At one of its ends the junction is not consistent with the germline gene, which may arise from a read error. The CDR3 DNA sequence: TGCGCCAGCAGCTTACAGGGAGCCCGGGAACTGTTTTTT. Translation: CASSLQGARELFF. The chain couples TRBV5-1 to TRBJ2-2; possibly TRBD1 for D (6 bases). This CDR3 is built from 13 residues. CDR1 is SGHRS and CDR2 is YFSETQ in the germline V gene. The entire variable domain, with the rest obtained from reference TRBV5-1 and TRBJ2-2, is as follows: KAGVTQTPRYLIKTRGQQVTLSCSPISGHRSVSWYQQTPGQGLQFLFEYFSETQRNKGNFPGRFSGRQFSNSRSEMNVSTLELGDSALYLCASSLQGARELFFGEGSRLTVL.

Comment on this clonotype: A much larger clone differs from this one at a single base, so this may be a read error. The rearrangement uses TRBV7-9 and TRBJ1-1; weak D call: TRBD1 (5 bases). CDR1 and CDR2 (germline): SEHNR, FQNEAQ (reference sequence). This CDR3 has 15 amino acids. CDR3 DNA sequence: TGTGCCAACAGCCCGACGGGCTTTGGGGGATCTGAAGCTTTCTTT. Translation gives CANSPTGFGGSEAFF. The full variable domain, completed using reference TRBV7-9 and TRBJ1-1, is DTGVSQNPRHKITKRGQNVTFRCDPISEHNRLYWYRQTLGQGPEFLTYFQNEAQLEKSRLLSDRFSAERPKGSFSTLEIQRTEQGDSAMYLCANSPTGFGGSEAFFGQGTRLTVV.

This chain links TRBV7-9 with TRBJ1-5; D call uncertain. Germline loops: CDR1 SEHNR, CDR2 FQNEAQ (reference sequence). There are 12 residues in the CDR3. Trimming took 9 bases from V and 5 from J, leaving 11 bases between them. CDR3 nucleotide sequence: TGTGCCAGTAATGAATGGGATCAGCCCCAGCATTTT. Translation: CASNEWDQPQHF.

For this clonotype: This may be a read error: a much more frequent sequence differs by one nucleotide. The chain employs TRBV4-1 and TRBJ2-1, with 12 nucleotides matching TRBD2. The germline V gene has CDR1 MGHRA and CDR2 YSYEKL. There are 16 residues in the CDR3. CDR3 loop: CASSHVGTSGYNEQSF. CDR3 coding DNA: TGCGCCAGCAGCCATGTCGGGACTAGCGGGTACAATGAGCAGTCCTTC.